The 28 T cell receptor beta chains below all came from one sample that was sequenced in a study of blood T cells in healthy people across ages. A second PCR of about 6 to 11 cycles used a sample-barcoded 5' primer and a J-beta primer mix. From the 5' RACE reads, TCRdb called clonotypes with MiXCR, one entry per CDR3 protein. The table includes 1.6 million or so distinct CDR3 sequences, around 36% detected once. Sequenced: blood. Receptors originate from a woman younger than 45 in good health.

The genes are TRBV11-2 and TRBJ2-5, with a possible D match to TRBD1 (6 bases). The J call may be wrong; the DNA end is better matched by TRBJ2-7. Germline assignment: CDR1 SGHAT and CDR2 FQNNGV. The CDR3 is 15 amino acids. CDR3 coding DNA: TGTGCCAGCAGCTTGCAGGGGACGTCAGCCTGCGAGCAGTACTTC. It is translated as CASSLQGTSACEQYF.

This clonotype was seen a handful of times. The chain joins TRBV7-9 to TRBJ1-1; D is undetermined. The CDR3 runs to 18 residues. V was pared by 5 bases and J by 3 bases, with 25 bases between. Per germline, CDR1 SEHNR and CDR2 FQNEAQ (reference sequence). CDR3 sequence: CASSLSGYSTGVDTEAFF. The CDR3 DNA is TGTGCCAGCAGCCTTTCAGGCTACTCCACTGGGGTTGACACTGAAGCTTTCTTT.

This clonotype was seen a single time. The chain recombines TRBV28 with TRBJ1-5; TRBD1 might be the D (6 bases). CDR3 length equals 15 residues. Germline CDR1 MDHEN, CDR2 SYDVKM. The V end lost 6 bases, the J end lost 7 bases, and 19 bases lay between the germline ends. The chain's CDR3 is CASSLGQTTSQPQHF. The CDR3 bases are TGTGCCAGCAGCCTTGGACAGACTACATCACAGCCCCAGCATTTT.

This clonotype has more than one count but fewer than ten. The chain employs TRBV20-1 and TRBJ1-5; the D is unclear. V was clipped by 0 bases and J by 0 bases, with 9 bases between them. This CDR3 is built from 15 residues. Germline lookup yields CDR1 DFQATT and CDR2 SNEGSKA (reference sequence). In DNA form, the CDR3 reads TGCAGTGCTAGAGATCTGGCATATAGCAATCAGCCCCAGCATTTT. Residues: CSARDLAYSNQPQHF.

The chain uses TRBV10-3 and TRBJ2-7, with 7 bases identical to TRBD1. The CDR3 contains 14 residues. Germline V gene data show CDR1 as ENHRY and CDR2 as SYGVKD. V shed 5 bases and J 3 bases; nucleotides not matched to a gene: 7. The CDR3 protein is CAISRQGGLYEQYF. The CDR3 bases are TGTGCCATCAGTCGACAGGGTGGGCTCTACGAGCAGTACTTC.

This clonotype has only a few counts. One end of the junction fails to match germline, which may point to a read error. The V call is TRBV3-1, the J call TRBJ2-7; D is perhaps TRBD1 (6 bases). From germline, CDR1 is LGHDT and CDR2 YNNKEL (reference sequence). This CDR3 has 14 amino acids. DNA of the CDR3: TGTGCCGGCAGCCACCGGGACATAGGCTACGAGCAGTACTTC. It specifies CAGSHRDIGYEQYF.

With regard to this clonotype: One base away lies a much larger clone, so this may be a sequencing read error. V usage is TRBV7-7 and J usage is TRBJ2-7; 7 bases match TRBD1. The end of the DNA is better explained by TRBJ2-5, so the J call may be wrong. CDR1 is SSHAT and CDR2 is FNYEAQ in the germline V gene (reference sequence). The CDR3 sequence is 13 residues long. This CDR3 reads CANSQGVAGTQYF. The CDR3 nucleotides are TGTGCCAACAGCCAGGGGGTAGCTGGGACCCAGTACTTC.

This chain connects TRBV7-9 to TRBJ2-7, with D unresolved. V lost 8 bases and J 0 bases, leaving 14 bases between the germline ends. The CDR3 is 14 residues long. The V gene's germline CDR1 is SEHNR and CDR2 FQNEAQ (reference sequence). Here the CDR3 DNA reads TGTGCCAGCGTTCAAGACCTTAGCTCCTACGAGCAGTACTTC. Its translation is CASVQDLSSYEQYF.

The sample holds many counts of this clonotype. The J gene is TRBJ2-1, the V gene TRBV12-3 or TRBV12-4; D is undetermined. V lost 0 bases, J lost 6 bases, and 6 bases lay in between. The CDR3 sequence is 13 residues long. The CDR3 sequence: CASSLAPTNEQFF. CDR3 in DNA: TGTGCCAGCAGTTTAGCCCCCACCAATGAGCAGTTCTTC.

This sequence joins TRBV28 and TRBJ2-4, with 12 nucleotides matching TRBD2. The DNA end is more similar to TRBJ2-7, so the J call may be wrong. Germline V CDR1 and CDR2: MDHEN, SYDVKM. This CDR3 is built from 15 residues. This CDR3 is CASRSSGRAVYEQYF. DNA of the CDR3: TGTGCCAGCAGGTCTAGCGGGAGGGCTGTCTACGAGCAGTACTTC.

This clonotype was seen many times. The chain is built from TRBV12-3 or TRBV12-4 and TRBJ2-3; 10 bases line up with TRBD2. The CDR3 is 15 residues long. V lost 5 bases to trimming and J lost 6 bases; unmatched junction nucleotides: 8. The CDR3 loop reads CASSPGSGRRDTQYF. The CDR3 nucleotides read TGTGCCAGCAGTCCAGGTAGCGGGAGGAGGGATACGCAGTATTTT.

The V gene is TRBV24-1, the J gene TRBJ1-2; 7 bases are shared with TRBD1. Germline V CDR1 and CDR2: KGHDR, SFDVKD. The CDR3 runs to 18 residues. With 0 bases clipped from V and 3 bases from J, the junction kept 12 bases outside the gene matches. The CDR3 nucleotides are TGTGCCACCAGTGATTTGCTATGGAGTGGAGGACAGGACTATGGCTACACCTTC. It is translated as CATSDLLWSGGQDYGYTF.

CDR3 DNA sequence: TGCAGTGCTTCCAGACAGGAGCCCAATTTCAATGAAAAACTGTTTTTT. The encoded protein is CSASRQEPNFNEKLFF. V and J are TRBV20-1 and TRBJ1-4; the D gene is possibly TRBD1 (6 bases). The CDR3 spans 16 residues. Trimming removed 5 bases from V and 5 bases from J, with 21 bases in between. CDR1 is DFQATT and CDR2 is SNEGSKA in the germline V gene (reference sequence).

The V and J genes are TRBV29-1 and TRBJ1-3; 8 bases agree with TRBD1. With V trimmed by 6 bases and J by 4 bases, 2 bases remained unmatched. The CDR3 consists of 12 residues. The V gene's germline CDR1 is SQVTM and CDR2 ANQGSEA. The CDR3 nucleotides are TGCAGCGTGGGACAGGAGGGAAACACCATATATTTT. Its protein is CSVGQEGNTIYF.

This clonotype occurred a few times. The V call is TRBV12-3 or TRBV12-4, the J call TRBJ1-4; D unresolved. The CDR3 runs to 14 residues. Deletions cut 6 bases from V and 5 bases from J, with 13 bases between. CDR3 bases: TGTGCCAGCAGCAACGTGGGAGTAAATGAAAAACTGTTTTTT. It codes for CASSNVGVNEKLFF.

This clonotype was observed a handful of times. V is TRBV6-4 and J is TRBJ1-2; 12 bases are a match to TRBD1. Germline trimming cut 6 bases from V and 4 bases from J; bases unmatched to any gene: 18. Germline assignment: CDR1 MRHNA and CDR2 SNTAGT. The CDR3 is 19 residues long. CDR3 in DNA: TGTGCCAGCAGGGGGACCAACCGGGACAGGGGGCGAAGTTCCTATGGCTACACCTTC. Translation: CASRGTNRDRGRSSYGYTF.

The chain has TRBV5-1 and TRBJ1-4; tentative D call: TRBD1 (5 bases). The CDR3 runs to 15 residues. Germline V gene data show CDR1 as SGHRS and CDR2 as YFSETQ. V was cut by 0 bases and J by 5 bases, with 11 bases left in between. The CDR3 region is CASSLVPGHNEKLFF. The CDR3, as DNA: TGCGCCAGCAGCTTGGTGCCAGGGCACAATGAAAAACTGTTTTTT.

The chain has TRBV9 and TRBJ1-5, with a tentative D call TRBD1 (5 bases). Trimming shortened V by 3 bases and J by 6 bases, and 13 bases separated the two germline ends. The CDR3 sequence is 14 residues long. Germline CDR1 reads SGDLS; CDR2 reads YYNGEE. In nucleotides, the CDR3 is TGTGCCAGCAGCGAGATGGGGGTCGCTCAGCCCCAGCATTTT. It is translated as CASSEMGVAQPQHF.

This clonotype was counted a single time. The rearrangement uses TRBV30 and TRBJ2-5; D is perhaps TRBD2 (5 bases). Per germline, CDR1 GTSNPN and CDR2 SVGIG (reference sequence). The CDR3 is made up of 12 amino acids. Trimming cost V 0 bases and J 7 bases, with 9 bases left between them. CDR3 region: CAWSVLAGTQYF. The CDR3 coding sequence is TGTGCCTGGAGTGTACTGGCGGGGACCCAGTACTTC.

V usage is TRBV6-1 and J usage is TRBJ2-7; 7 bases line up with TRBD2. The CDR3 sequence is 15 residues long. The junction had 7 bases not matched to a gene; V was cut back by 5 bases and J by 0 bases. Per germline, CDR1 MNHNS and CDR2 SASEGT. CDR3 DNA: TGTGCCAGCAGTATAGGCGGGGGACCCTCCTACGAGCAGTACTTC. It is translated as CASSIGGGPSYEQYF.

Here the CDR3 reads CASSYRRTSGGTEQFF. The DNA of the CDR3 is TGTGCCAGCAGCTACCGCCGGACTAGCGGGGGTACTGAGCAGTTCTTC. The chain joins TRBV5-6 to TRBJ2-1, with 13 bases lining up with TRBD2. Looked up from germline, CDR1 is SGHDT and CDR2 is YYEEEE. The CDR3 consists of 16 residues. V lost 3 bases, J lost 9 bases, and 9 bases stayed unmatched. The full variable domain, its missing parts supplied by reference TRBV5-6 and TRBJ2-1, is DAGVTQSPTHLIKTRGQQVTLRCSPKSGHDTVSWYQQALGQGPQFIFQYYEEEERQRGNFPDRFSGHQFPNYSSELNVNALLLGDSALYLCASSYRRTSGGTEQFFGPGTRLTVL.

This clonotype is a singleton in its sample. The V call is TRBV4-1, the J call TRBJ1-4; the D is unclear. This CDR3 is 16 amino acids long. Germline V gives CDR1 MGHRA, CDR2 YSYEKL. V was pared by 4 bases and J by 4 bases, with 16 bases between. CDR3 in amino acids: CASSLKAGQINEKLFF. CDR3 DNA sequence: TGCGCCAGCAGCCTAAAAGCCGGGCAGATTAATGAAAAACTGTTTTTT.

This clonotype was recorded many times. The chain is built from TRBV13 and TRBJ2-1; maybe TRBD1 (6 bases). The germline CDR1 and CDR2 sequences are PRHDT and FYEKMQ (reference sequence). The CDR3 length is 14 residues. Deletions cut 5 bases from V and 10 bases from J, with 18 bases between. The CDR3 loop reads CASSVRDKPTEQFF. CDR3 sequence (DNA): TGTGCCAGCAGCGTACGGGACAAGCCCACGGAGCAGTTCTTC.

This clonotype has more than one count but fewer than ten. CDR3 region: CATETGGTGTQYF. CDR3 bases: TGTGCCACTGAAACAGGGGGCACGGGGACCCAGTACTTC. The chain has TRBV24-1 and TRBJ2-7; 9 nucleotides agree with TRBD1. The DNA end lines up better with TRBJ2-5; the J call may be wrong. The CDR3 is made up of 13 amino acids. Germline V gene data show CDR1 as KGHDR and CDR2 as SFDVKD.

This chain's CDR3 is CASSHQQGPGTGELFF. In DNA, the CDR3 is TGCGCCAGCAGCCATCAACAGGGGCCGGGCACCGGGGAGCTGTTTTTT. The genes are TRBV4-1 and TRBJ2-2; 7 bases fit TRBD1. The CDR3 consists of 16 residues. The V and J ends lost 3 bases and 4 bases, in that order; junction bases with no gene match: 8. The germline gives CDR1 MGHRA, CDR2 YSYEKL.

In the case of this clonotype: Germline and junction disagree at one end, which may indicate a read error. The chain is built from TRBV5-1 and TRBJ2-3; 7 nucleotides line up with TRBD2. The CDR3 extends over 15 amino acids. Looked up from germline, CDR1 is SGHRS and CDR2 is YFSETQ. The CDR3 nucleotides are TGCGCCGGCAGCGGGACCGGGCTCAGGGCAGATACGCAGTATTTT. Its translation is CAGSGTGLRADTQYF.

The chain recombines TRBV27 with TRBJ2-1, with TRBD2 matching 12 bases. Germline CDR1 MNHEY, CDR2 SMNVEV (reference sequence). The trim removed 8 bases at V and 7 bases at J, leaving 9 bases unmatched. The CDR3 extends over 15 amino acids. For the CDR3, the DNA is TGTGCCAGCTGCCCCGGGACTAGCGGGCAGAATGAGCAGTTCTTC. It encodes CASCPGTSGQNEQFF.

As to this clonotype: The junction shows a germline mismatch at one end, possibly a read error. This sequence joins TRBV28 and TRBJ2-1, with 7 positions matching TRBD1. This CDR3 has 15 amino acids. CDR1 and CDR2 (germline): MDHEN, SYDVKM. CDR3 in DNA: TGTGCCGGCAGGTCCGACAGGGACGCCTACAATGAGCAGTTCTTC. Protein: CAGRSDRDAYNEQFF.